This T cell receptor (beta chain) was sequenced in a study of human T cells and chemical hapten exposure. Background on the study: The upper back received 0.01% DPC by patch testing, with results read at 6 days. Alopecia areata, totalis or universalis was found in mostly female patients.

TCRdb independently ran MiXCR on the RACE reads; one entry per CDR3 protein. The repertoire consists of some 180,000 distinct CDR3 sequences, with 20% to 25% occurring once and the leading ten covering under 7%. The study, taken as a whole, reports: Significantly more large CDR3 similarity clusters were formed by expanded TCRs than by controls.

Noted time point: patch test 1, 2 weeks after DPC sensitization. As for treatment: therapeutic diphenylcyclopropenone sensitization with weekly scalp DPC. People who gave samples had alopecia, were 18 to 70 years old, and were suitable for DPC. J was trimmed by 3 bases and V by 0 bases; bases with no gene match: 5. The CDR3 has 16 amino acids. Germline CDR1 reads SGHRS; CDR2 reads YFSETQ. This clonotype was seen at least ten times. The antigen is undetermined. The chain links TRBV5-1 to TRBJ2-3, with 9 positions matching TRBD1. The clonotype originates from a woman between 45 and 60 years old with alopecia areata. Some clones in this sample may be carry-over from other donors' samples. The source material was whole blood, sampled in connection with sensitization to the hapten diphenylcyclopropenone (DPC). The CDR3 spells CASSLGTGVVTDTQYF. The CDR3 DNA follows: TGCGCCAGCAGCTTGGGGACAGGGGTCGTTACAGATACGCAGTATTTT.